This is a list of T cell receptor beta chains from one sample in a study of blood T cell repertoires in COVID-19. Sequencing used immunoSEQ multiplex PCR; TCRdb keeps in-frame clones, though not all of them. This repertoire shows about 210,000 clones, about four fifths found once; its top ten account for roughly 2.6%. Sequencing was done on a sample of peripheral blood. The source is a woman aged 40 to 49 with active or convalescent COVID-19. The conserved cysteine and the conserved F or W are not part of the CDR3 here. Fields, in order: CDR3 length, D gene, V gene, J gene, CDR3 protein. A D gene is named only where the DNA matches it firmly.

15	NA	TRBV29-1	TRBJ2-3	SGGWLREDRGTDTQY
14	NA	TRBV14	TRBJ1-5	ASSHDRQALGQPQH
15	TRBD2	TRBV10-1	TRBJ2-1	ASSDGTSGSALNEQF
10	NA	TRBV19	TRBJ1-5	ASEGGNQPQH
13	TRBD1	TRBV5-4	TRBJ2-3	ASRLSRDRADTQY
10	NA	TRBV7-2	TRBJ2-1	ASSSLYNEQF
10	NA	TRBV10-3	TRBJ1-6	AIAQGNSPLH
13	TRBD1	TRBV7-2	TRBJ1-3	ASSGQGLSGNTIY
11	TRBD1	TRBV6-1	TRBJ1-2	ASSETGGYGYT
12	NA	TRBV9	TRBJ1-2	ASSNPGGAGGYT
14	NA	TRBV19	TRBJ1-5	ASSIARGGVRQPQH
11	NA	TRBV18	TRBJ1-2	ASSPRTPAGYT
11	NA	TRBV30	TRBJ2-7	AWTDSDSYEQY
13	NA	TRBV24-1	TRBJ2-1	ATSDALADYNEQF
13	TRBD1	TRBV5-1	TRBJ1-4	ASRIGWDRAEKLF
12	TRBD1	TRBV18	TRBJ1-1	ASSLRGRDAEAF
14	TRBD1	TRBV7-8	TRBJ2-5	ASSPLPGQGAETQY
14	TRBD2	TRBV9	TRBJ2-5	ASSVGLAGNRETQY
14	NA	TRBV5-5	TRBJ1-1	ASSTYGTFKNTEAF
11	NA	TRBV6-4	TRBJ1-2	ASSEGGDHGYT
12	TRBD2	TRBV6-4	TRBJ2-2	ASRGLAHTGELF
11	TRBD1	TRBV7-9	TRBJ1-1	ASSLGQGTEAF
10	NA	TRBV6-5	TRBJ1-6	ASTQGNSPLH
12	NA	TRBV6-5	TRBJ1-2	ASSTPWFGHGYT
13	NA	TRBV7-2	TRBJ2-3	ASSLSSGWSDTQY
13	NA	TRBV24-1	TRBJ1-6	ATSDLDSLNSPLH
12	TRBD1	TRBV6-5	TRBJ2-7	ASRRRQGGYEQY
10	NA	TRBV5-1	TRBJ2-1	ASSLGEDEQF
11	TRBD1	TRBV6-2/TRBV6-3	TRBJ1-2	ASSRTGEGGYT
15	NA	TRBV19	TRBJ1-2	ASTPLGGAASLMGYT
14	TRBD2	TRBV5-5	TRBJ2-7	ASTFLGLAGGDEQY
14	TRBD2	TRBV6-5	TRBJ2-7	ASSSDSGLAFYEQY
12	NA	TRBV30	TRBJ2-1	AWSVSRYGNEQF
18	NA	TRBV5-1	TRBJ1-2	ASSLRRGTPSYDRNYGYT
9	NA	TRBV5-5	TRBJ2-7	ASSLTGEQY
11	NA	TRBV12-3/TRBV12-4	TRBJ2-5	ASSPLNLRTQY
12	TRBD1	TRBV6-5	TRBJ1-1	ASSYKGANTEAF
11	TRBD2	TRBV5-1	TRBJ2-5	ASSIGLEETQY
11	TRBD1	TRBV19	TRBJ1-1	ASRQGARTEAF
10	NA	TRBV6-1	TRBJ2-7	ASSEYSYEQY
13	TRBD1	TRBV5-1	TRBJ1-2	ASSPGPQGDYGYT
13	NA	TRBV9	TRBJ1-1	ASSVAVGGHTEAF
15	TRBD2	TRBV27	TRBJ2-3	ASSPDSSGRGTDTQY
13	NA	TRBV10-2	TRBJ1-6	ASGNRVVDNSPLH
11	NA	TRBV6-5	TRBJ1-1	ATSAALGTEAF